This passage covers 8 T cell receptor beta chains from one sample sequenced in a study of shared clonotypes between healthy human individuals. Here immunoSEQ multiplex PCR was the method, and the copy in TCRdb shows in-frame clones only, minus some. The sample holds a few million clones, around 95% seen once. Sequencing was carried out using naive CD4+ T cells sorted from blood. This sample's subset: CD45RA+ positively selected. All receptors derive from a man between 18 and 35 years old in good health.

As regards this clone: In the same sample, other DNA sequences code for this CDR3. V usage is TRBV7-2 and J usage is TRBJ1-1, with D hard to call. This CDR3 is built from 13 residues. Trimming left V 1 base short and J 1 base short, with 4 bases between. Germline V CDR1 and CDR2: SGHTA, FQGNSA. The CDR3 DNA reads TGTGCCAGCAGCTTAGTTCCGAACACTGAAGCTTTCTTT. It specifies CASSLVPNTEAFF.

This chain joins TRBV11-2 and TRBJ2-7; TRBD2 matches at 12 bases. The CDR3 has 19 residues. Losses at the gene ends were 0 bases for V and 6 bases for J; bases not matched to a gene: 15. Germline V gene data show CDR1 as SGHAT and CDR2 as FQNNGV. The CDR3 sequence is CASSLEPSGRAGLSGEQYF. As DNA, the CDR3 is TGTGCCAGCAGCTTAGAGCCTAGCGGGAGGGCCGGTTTAAGCGGCGAGCAGTACTTC.

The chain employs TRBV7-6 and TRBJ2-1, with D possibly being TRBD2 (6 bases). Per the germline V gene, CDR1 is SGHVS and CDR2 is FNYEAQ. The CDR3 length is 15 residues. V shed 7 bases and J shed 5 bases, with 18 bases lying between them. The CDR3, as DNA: TGTGCCAGCACCTCTTACCGGGACTGGAACAATGAGCAGTTCTTC. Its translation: CASTSYRDWNNEQFF.

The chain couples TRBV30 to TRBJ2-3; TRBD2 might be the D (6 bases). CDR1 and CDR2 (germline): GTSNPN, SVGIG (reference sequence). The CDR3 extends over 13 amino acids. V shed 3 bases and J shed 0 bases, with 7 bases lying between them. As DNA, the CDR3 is TGTGCCTGGAGCGGGAGCAGCACAGATACGCAGTATTTT. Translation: CAWSGSSTDTQYF.

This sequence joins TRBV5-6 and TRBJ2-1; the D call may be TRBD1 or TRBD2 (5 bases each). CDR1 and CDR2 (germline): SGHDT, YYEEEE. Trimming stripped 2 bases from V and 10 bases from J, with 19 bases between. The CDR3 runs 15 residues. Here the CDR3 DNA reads TGTGCCAGCAGCTTATTAGGGGAGTCCGTGGGGGAGCAGTTCTTC. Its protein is CASSLLGESVGEQFF.

Here the CDR3 reads CAWSVQGLTGNTIYF. The CDR3 region has the DNA TGTGCCTGGAGTGTACAGGGACTCACTGGAAACACCATATATTTT. The rearrangement joins TRBV30 to TRBJ1-3, with a possible D match to TRBD1 (6 bases). The CDR3 has 15 amino acids. Germline V gene sequence: CDR1 GTSNPN, CDR2 SVGIG (reference sequence). Trimming left V 0 bases short and J 2 bases short, with 11 bases between. The full variable domain, rest sourced from reference TRBV30 and TRBJ1-3, is SQTIHQWPATLVQPVGSPLSLECTVEGTSNPNLYWYRQAAGRGLQLLFYSVGIGQISSEVPQNLSASRPQDRQFILSSKKLLLSDSGFYLCAWSVQGLTGNTIYFGEGSWLTVV.

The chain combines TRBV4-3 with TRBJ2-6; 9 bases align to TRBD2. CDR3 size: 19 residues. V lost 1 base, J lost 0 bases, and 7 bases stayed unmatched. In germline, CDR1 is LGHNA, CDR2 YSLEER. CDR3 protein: CASSQVVLAGYSGANVLTF. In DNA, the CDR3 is TGCGCCAGCAGCCAAGTGGTTCTAGCGGGGTACTCTGGGGCCAACGTCCTGACTTTC.

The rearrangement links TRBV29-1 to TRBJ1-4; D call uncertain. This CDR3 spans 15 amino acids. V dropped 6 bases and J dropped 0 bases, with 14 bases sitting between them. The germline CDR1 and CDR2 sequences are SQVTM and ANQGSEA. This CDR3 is CSVAGTRATNEKLFF. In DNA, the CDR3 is TGCAGCGTCGCCGGAACCCGGGCAACTAATGAAAAACTGTTTTTT.